Listed below are T cell receptor beta chains from one sample, sequenced in a study of shared T cell receptors in the human thymus. Only in-frame clones appear in the TCRdb table, and some are missing; sequencing was by immunoSEQ multiplex PCR. The table shows 700,000 or so clones, with approximately 85% occurring only once. The same data also went into a second study, on human thymus T cells.

The sample comprised thymocytes. The receptors were gathered from a girl under three years old with a congenital heart defect. CDR3s include the opening cysteine and the closing phenylalanine or tryptophan. Each record gives: J gene, CDR3 length, D gene, clone size, V gene, CDR3 protein, CDR3 DNA. D genes are given only for firm matches. Clone size is stated in some rows and not others, as once, few, many or a class when expanded.

TRBJ1-1,18,.,.,TRBV15,CATSPKQGLLPINTEAFF,TGTGCCACCAGCCCTAAACAGGGTCTACTCCCGATTAACACTGAAGCTTTCTTT
TRBJ1-1,16,.,.,TRBV7-3,CASSFSFRTMNTEAFF,TGTGCCAGCAGCTTTAGCTTCAGAACAATGAACACTGAAGCTTTCTTT
TRBJ1-2,16,TRBD1,.,TRBV4-1,CASSQVLRGLGSGYTF,TGCGCCAGCAGCCAAGTACTAAGGGGGCTGGGAAGTGGCTACACCTTC
TRBJ2-5,14,TRBD2,.,TRBV7-7,CASSHSGGEETQYF,TGTGCTAGCAGCCACAGCGGGGGGGAAGAGACCCAGTACTTC
TRBJ2-1,10,.,.,TRBV30,CAWGNYEQFF,TGTGCCTGGGGTAACTATGAGCAGTTCTTC
TRBJ2-1,15,TRBD1,few,TRBV7-9,CASRFSGTGYNEQFF,TGTGCCAGCAGATTCTCCGGGACAGGCTACAATGAGCAGTTCTTC
TRBJ1-3,19,TRBD1,.,TRBV28,CASQRTGYPNTHSGNTIYF,TGTGCCAGCCAGAGGACAGGGTATCCAAATACACACTCTGGAAACACCATATATTTT
TRBJ2-7,14,.,.,TRBV2,CASRLPDRIYEQYF,TGTGCCAGCAGACTACCAGACAGGATCTACGAGCAGTACTTC
TRBJ1-3,15,.,.,TRBV19,CASSMRGSSGNTIYF,TGTGCCAGTAGTATGCGGGGGAGCTCTGGAAACACCATATATTTT
TRBJ2-3,16,TRBD2,.,TRBV7-7,CASSFLGGVNTDTQYF,TGTGCCAGCAGCTTCCTCGGGGGGGTTAACACAGATACGCAGTATTTT